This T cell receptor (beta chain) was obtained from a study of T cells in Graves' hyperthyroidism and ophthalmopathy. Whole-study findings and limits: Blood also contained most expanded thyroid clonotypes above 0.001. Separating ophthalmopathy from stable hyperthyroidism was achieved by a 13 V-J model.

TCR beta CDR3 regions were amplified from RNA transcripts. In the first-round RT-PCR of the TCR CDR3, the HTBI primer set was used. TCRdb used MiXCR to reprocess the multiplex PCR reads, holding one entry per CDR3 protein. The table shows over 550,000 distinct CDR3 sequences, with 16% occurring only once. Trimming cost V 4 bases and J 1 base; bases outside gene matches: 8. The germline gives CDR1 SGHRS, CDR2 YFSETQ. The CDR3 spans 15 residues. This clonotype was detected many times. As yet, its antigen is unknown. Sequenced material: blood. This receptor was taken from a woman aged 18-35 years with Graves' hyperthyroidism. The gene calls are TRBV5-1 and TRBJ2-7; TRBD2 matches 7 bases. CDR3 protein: CASSASGDGSYEQYF. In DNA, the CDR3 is TGCGCCAGCAGCGCTAGCGGAGACGGATCCTACGAGCAGTACTTC.